This TCR beta chain was sequenced during a study of identifying expanded T cells in peripheral blood. This table comes from immunoSEQ multiplex PCR, and its TCRdb copy is limited to in-frame clones, with some not included. Of about 78,000 clones in the sample, around 90% were seen once. During the collection period, no donor immune events like infections were recorded. Findings and caveats of the study: Clone count variance between roughly 2-week samples rose with total template count. About 1.2 clones differed between technical replicates, versus about 15 and 19 over time.

With regard to this clone: Its antigen remains unknown.

This clonotype originated in a person aged 18 to 75 in good health. Source material: blood.

Written as DNA, the CDR3 is TGCGCCAGCAGCTTAGGTGGCAGGGGCACAGATACGCAGTATTTT. Translating it yields CASSLGGRGTDTQYF. This chain connects TRBV5-1 to TRBJ2-3; the D gene is possibly TRBD1 (5 bases). The V gene lost 2 bases and the J gene lost 1 base, with 11 bases spanning the gap. Germline values: CDR1 SGHRS, CDR2 YFSETQ. This CDR3 contains 15 residues.